Shown below are 2 T cell receptor beta chains from a single sample sequenced in a study of OX40 agonist ivuxolimab in advanced cancers. The assay was immunoSEQ multiplex PCR, and TCRdb's table has in-frame clones only and misses some. The table records tens of thousands of clones, 80% to 90% of them present only once. Source: CD4+ or CD8+ T cells sorted from blood, taken in a trial of the OX40 agonist ivuxolimab. These receptors originate from an adult with an advanced solid tumor such as melanoma, head and neck, liver or kidney cancer.

This rearrangement joins TRBV5-4 to TRBJ1-6, with 7 positions matching TRBD1. Germline CDR1 SGHNT, CDR2 YYREEE (reference sequence). There are 14 residues in the CDR3. The V and J ends lost 0 bases and 7 bases, in that order; junction bases with no gene match: 1. CDR3 bases: TGTGCCAGCAGCTTGGGACAGGGAAATTCACCCCTCCACTTT. It translates to CASSLGQGNSPLHF.

This clone showed up just a few times. The V and J genes are TRBV11-2 and TRBJ2-1, with 10 bases lining up with TRBD2. CDR3 size: 16 residues. The V gene end was trimmed by 3 bases and the J gene end by 2 bases; junction bases not matched to a gene: 4. In germline, CDR1 is SGHAT, CDR2 FQNNGV. The CDR3 is CASSFSSGGTYNEQFF. The CDR3 nucleotides read TGTGCCAGCAGCTTTTCTAGCGGGGGAACCTACAATGAGCAGTTCTTC.